This T cell receptor beta chain was sequenced in a study of identical twins' blood T cells. Study-wide results and limits: Twin repertoire similarity may partly reflect shared environment. Shared CDR3 clonotype counts between two donors mainly tracked the product of their cloneset sizes, twins included.

The CDR3 is 15 amino acids. Between the trimmed V and J ends, which lost 1 base and 3 bases, there was a span of 10 bases. Germline V CDR1 and CDR2: SGHTA, FQGNSA. As to this clonotype: The antigen remains undetermined. This may arise from a read error, as a much more abundant clone is one base away.

Six healthy women, forming three identical twin pairs, donated samples. Libraries were made from RNA as TCR cDNA, using a modified protocol. TCRdb reanalysed the 5' RACE reads using MiXCR and keeps one entry per CDR3 protein. The repertoire holds 300,000 to 400,000 distinct CDR3 sequences, with under 30% as singletons. The sample was PBMCs. This chain links TRBV7-2 with TRBJ1-5; D gene uncertain. This clonotype was obtained from a woman between 18 and 49 years old in good health. DNA for the CDR3: TGTGCCAGCAGCTTAGGTCATGGTCACAATCAGCCCCAGCATTTT. The encoded protein is CASSLGHGHNQPQHF.